This T cell receptor beta chain was sequenced for a study of response to subunit inactivated influenza vaccine. The study's findings and limits: Authors suggested each seasonal flu vaccination may recruit only limited numbers of new T cells.

One entry per CDR3 protein results from TCRdb running MiXCR on the RT-PCR reads. The sample includes about 150,000 distinct CDR3 sequences, around 10% of them seen just once. Germline V gene sequence: CDR1 SGHRS, CDR2 YFSETQ. The J segment lost 8 bases and the V segment lost 3 bases, leaving 2 bases of the junction unmatched. The CDR3 runs 14 residues. Note on this clonotype: What it recognizes is unknown.

The sequence was collected from a man aged 50 to 75 who received an inactivated influenza vaccine. This specimen was CD8+ T cells sorted from PBMCs, taken around 25 months after vaccination. V and J are TRBV5-1 and TRBJ2-1; 13 bases match TRBD2. CDR3 in amino acids: CASSYGTSGDEQFF. The CDR3 DNA is TGCGCCAGCAGCTACGGGACTAGCGGGGATGAGCAGTTCTTC.